This T cell receptor beta chain was sequenced during a study of memory CD4+ T cells and cytomegalovirus serostatus. Single viable CD3+CD4+CD8-CD45RO+ cells were sorted as the memory CD4+ T cells. The CDR3 contains 15 residues. Germline CDR1 and CDR2: SGDLS and YYNGEE. Deletions cut 0 bases from V and 6 bases from J, with 12 bases between. Libraries were prepared by immunoSEQ multiplex PCR; TCRdb keeps only in-frame clonotypes and omits some of them. Among around 38,000 clones listed, less than 80% were seen once. The receptor comes from an adult in good health and CMV-seronegative. The sequenced material came from memory CD4+ T cells from blood. The genes are TRBV9 and TRBJ2-2, with a tentative D call TRBD2 (5 bases). CDR3 loop: CASSVGIANSGELFF. The CDR3 DNA is TGTGCCAGCAGCGTAGGGATAGCGAATTCCGGGGAGCTGTTTTTT.